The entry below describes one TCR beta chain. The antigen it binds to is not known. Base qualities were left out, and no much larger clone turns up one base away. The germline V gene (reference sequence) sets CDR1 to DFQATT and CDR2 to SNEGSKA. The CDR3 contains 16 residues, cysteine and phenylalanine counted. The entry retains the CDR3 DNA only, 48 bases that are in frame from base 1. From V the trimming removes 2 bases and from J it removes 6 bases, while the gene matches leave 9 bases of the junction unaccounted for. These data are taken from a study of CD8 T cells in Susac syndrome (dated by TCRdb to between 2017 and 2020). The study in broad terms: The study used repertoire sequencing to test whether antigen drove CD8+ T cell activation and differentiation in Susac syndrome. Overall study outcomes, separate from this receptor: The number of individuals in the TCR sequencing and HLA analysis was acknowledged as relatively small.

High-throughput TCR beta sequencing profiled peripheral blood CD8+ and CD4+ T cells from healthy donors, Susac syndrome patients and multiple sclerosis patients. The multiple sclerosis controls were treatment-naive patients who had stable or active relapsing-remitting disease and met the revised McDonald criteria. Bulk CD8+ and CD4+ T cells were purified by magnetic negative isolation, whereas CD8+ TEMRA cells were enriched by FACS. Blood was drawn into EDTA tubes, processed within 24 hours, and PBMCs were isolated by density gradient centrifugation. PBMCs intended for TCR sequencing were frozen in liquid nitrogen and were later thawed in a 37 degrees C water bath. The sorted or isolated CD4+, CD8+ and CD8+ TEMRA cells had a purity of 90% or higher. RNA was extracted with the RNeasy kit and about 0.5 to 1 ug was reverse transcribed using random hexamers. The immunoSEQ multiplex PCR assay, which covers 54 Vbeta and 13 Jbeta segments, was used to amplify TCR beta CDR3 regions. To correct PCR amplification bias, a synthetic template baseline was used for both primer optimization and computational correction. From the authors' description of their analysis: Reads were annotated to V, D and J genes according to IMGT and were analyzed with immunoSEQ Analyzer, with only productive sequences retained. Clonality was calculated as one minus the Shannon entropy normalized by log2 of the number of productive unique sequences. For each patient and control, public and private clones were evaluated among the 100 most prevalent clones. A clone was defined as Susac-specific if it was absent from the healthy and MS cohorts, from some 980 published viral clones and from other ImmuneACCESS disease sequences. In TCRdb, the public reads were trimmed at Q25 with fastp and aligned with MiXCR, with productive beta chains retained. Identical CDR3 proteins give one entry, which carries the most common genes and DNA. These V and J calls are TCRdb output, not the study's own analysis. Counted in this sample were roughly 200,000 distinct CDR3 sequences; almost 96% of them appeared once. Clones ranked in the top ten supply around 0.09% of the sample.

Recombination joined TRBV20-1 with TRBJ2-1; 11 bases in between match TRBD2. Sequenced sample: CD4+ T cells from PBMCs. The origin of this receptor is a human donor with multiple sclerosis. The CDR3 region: CSARTPTSGALNEQFF. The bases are TGCAGTGCTAGAACCCCGACTAGCGGGGCGCTCAATGAGCAGTTCTTC.